These 18 T cell receptor beta chains originate from one sample sequenced in a study of blood T cell repertoires in COVID-19. The table came from immunoSEQ multiplex PCR; TCRdb's copy has only in-frame clones and leaves some out. The sample holds about 98,000 clones, about 80% seen once. Sequencing was performed on peripheral blood. These receptors came from an elderly man with acute or convalescent COVID-19.

V usage is TRBV28 and J usage is TRBJ2-4; 7 bases map to TRBD1. After removal of 4 bases from V and 1 base from J, the junction contained 7 bases not matched to a gene. The CDR3 has 16 amino acids. CDR1 MDHEN and CDR2 SYDVKM come from the germline V gene. CDR3 DNA sequence: TGTGCCAGCAGTTCGACAGGGAAGGGGGCCAAAAACATTCAGTACTTC. As protein: CASSSTGKGAKNIQYF.

This chain links TRBV7-9 with TRBJ2-1, with D possibly TRBD2 on 6 matching bases. CDR1 and CDR2 (germline): SEHNR, FQNEAQ (reference sequence). The CDR3 is made up of 19 amino acids. Between the trimmed V and J ends, which lost 4 bases and 7 bases, there was a span of 29 bases. The CDR3 region has the DNA TGTGCCAGCAGCTCCCCCGGGGGTCTCGGATATACCCCCCAGAATGAGCAGTTCTTC. This codes for CASSSPGGLGYTPQNEQFF.

The chain has TRBV25-1 and TRBJ2-1, with 10 bases matching TRBD2. The trim removed 3 bases at V and 10 bases at J, leaving 3 bases unmatched. This CDR3 is 13 amino acids long. Germline V gene lookup returns CDR1 MGHDK and CDR2 SYGVNS. CDR3 in amino acids: CASSDLAGVEQFF. CDR3 coding DNA: TGTGCCAGCAGTGATCTAGCGGGGGTGGAGCAGTTCTTC. The full variable domain, rest sourced from reference TRBV25-1 and TRBJ2-1, is EADIYQTPRYLVIGTGKKITLECSQTMGHDKMYWYQQDPGMELHLIHYSYGVNSTEKGDLSSESTVSRIRTEHFPLTLESARPSHTSQYLCASSDLAGVEQFFGPGTRLTVL.

The rearrangement uses TRBV7-2 and TRBJ1-2; unclear D gene. The V gene lost 3 bases and the J gene lost 7 bases, with 9 bases spanning the gap. CDR1 and CDR2 from the germline V gene are SGHTA and FQGNSA. The CDR3 runs 12 residues. CDR3 residues: CASSFGVGGYTF. Written as DNA, the CDR3 is TGTGCCAGCAGCTTCGGAGTGGGTGGCTACACCTTC.

CDR3 loop: CASSLTPGGQYF. CDR3 DNA sequence: TGTGCCAGCAGTTTAACCCCAGGGGGCCAGTACTTC. J is TRBJ2-5 and V is TRBV28; 7 nucleotides agree with TRBD1. The length of the CDR3 is 12 residues. J lost 10 bases, V lost 2 bases, and 4 bases had no gene match. Germline CDR1 and CDR2: MDHEN and SYDVKM.

This clone was seen a few times. The chain has TRBV27 and TRBJ2-1, with a possible D match to TRBD2 (6 bases). Germline values: CDR1 MNHEY, CDR2 SMNVEV (reference sequence). CDR3 length equals 16 residues. V was cut by 4 bases and J by 5 bases, with 18 bases left in between. CDR3 residues: CASSSPGLSPNNEQFF. The CDR3 DNA reads TGTGCCAGCAGTTCTCCGGGACTCAGCCCCAACAATGAGCAGTTCTTC.

The V and J genes are TRBV20-1 and TRBJ2-7, with D unresolved. Germline CDR1 reads DFQATT; CDR2 reads SNEGSKA (reference sequence). This CDR3 spans 11 amino acids. The V and J ends lost 6 bases and 6 bases respectively, with 12 bases between them. For the CDR3, the DNA is TGCAGTGCAGGCAGCGTTGGCGAGCAGTACTTC. It codes for CSAGSVGEQYF.

In its sample, this clone was seen a few times. The chain couples TRBV19 to TRBJ2-1; 9 nucleotides agree with TRBD2. The V segment lost 7 bases and the J segment 7 bases; nucleotides outside the gene matches: 5. The CDR3 runs 13 residues. In germline, CDR1 is LNHDA, CDR2 SQIVND (reference sequence). CDR3 protein: CASKVSGGNEQFF. The CDR3 bases are TGTGCCAGTAAGGTTAGCGGGGGAAATGAGCAGTTCTTC.

The chain carries TRBV10-1 and TRBJ2-5; no reliable D call. V was pared by 3 bases and J by 5 bases, with 10 bases between. Germline values: CDR1 WNHNN, CDR2 SYGVQD (reference sequence). This CDR3 has 13 amino acids. The CDR3 coding sequence is TGCGCCAGCAGTGATGTAATCCGGGAGACCCAGTACTTC. It translates to CASSDVIRETQYF.

The genes are TRBV5-5 and TRBJ1-1, with D maybe TRBD1 (6 bases). The ends were cut back, 1 base at V and 3 bases at J, with 13 bases in the middle. Germline V lookup: CDR1 SGHKS, CDR2 YYEKEE (reference sequence). This CDR3 is 15 amino acids long. In DNA, the CDR3 is TGTGCCAGCAGCTTGAGGGGGACGAGGGACACTGAAGCTTTCTTT. This gives the protein CASSLRGTRDTEAFF.

J is TRBJ2-1 and V is TRBV30; 12 bases map to TRBD2. This CDR3 region has 15 residues. The trim removed 2 bases at V and 7 bases at J, leaving 6 bases unmatched. CDR1 GTSNPN and CDR2 SVGIG come from the germline V gene (reference sequence). The CDR3 region is CAWSPDGLAGNEQFF. Here the CDR3 DNA reads TGTGCCTGGAGTCCCGACGGACTAGCGGGAAATGAGCAGTTCTTC.

The rearrangement joins TRBV5-1 to TRBJ1-6; D possibly corresponds to TRBD1 (6 bases). V dropped 7 bases and J dropped 7 bases, with 15 bases sitting between them. Germline V gene lookup returns CDR1 SGHRS and CDR2 YFSETQ. The CDR3 runs to 14 residues. This chain's CDR3 is CASGGGRENSPLHF. DNA of the CDR3: TGCGCCAGCGGGGGCGGCAGGGAGAATTCACCCCTCCACTTT.

This clone has only one observation. The chain uses TRBV7-2 and TRBJ2-7; TRBD1 matches at 7 bases. CDR3 length: 12 residues. Germline V CDR1 and CDR2: SGHTA, FQGNSA. Trimming at V came to 5 bases and at J to 4 bases, leaving 2 bases not matched to a gene. CDR3 sequence: CASSGTEYEQYF. CDR3 DNA: TGTGCCAGCAGCGGGACAGAGTACGAGCAGTACTTC.

Written as DNA, the CDR3 is TGTGCCAGCAACTACATTAGACAGGCCGGGTACGAGCAGTACTTC. Amino acids: CASNYIRQAGYEQYF. The V call is TRBV5-8, the J call TRBJ2-7; tentatively, D is TRBD1 (6 bases). The germline V gene encodes CDR1 SGHTS and CDR2 YDEGEE. The CDR3 sequence is 15 residues long. V was trimmed by 6 bases and J by 4 bases, leaving 20 bases between them.

The chain couples TRBV18 to TRBJ1-3, with D tentatively TRBD1 (6 bases). The ends were cut back, 3 bases at V and 0 bases at J, with 12 bases in the middle. There are 16 residues in the CDR3. Germline CDR1 KGHSH, CDR2 LQKENI. CDR3 loop: CASSPDSSSSGNTIYF. For the CDR3, the DNA is TGTGCCAGCTCACCGGACAGCTCTAGCTCTGGAAACACCATATATTTT.

V usage is TRBV10-2 and J usage is TRBJ1-4, with TRBD1 as a possible D gene (6 bases). Trimming cost V 3 bases and J 8 bases, with 16 bases left between them. Germline V gene sequence: CDR1 WSHSY, CDR2 SAAADI. CDR3 length equals 15 residues. The CDR3 loop reads CASSDFTGSGEKLFF. CDR3 bases: TGCGCCAGCAGTGATTTCACAGGGTCGGGGGAAAAACTGTTTTTT.

The V gene is TRBV6-2 or TRBV6-3, the J gene TRBJ2-1, with D perhaps matching TRBD2 (6 bases). Trimming pared 4 bases from V and 12 bases from J, leaving 22 bases between. The CDR3 totals 15 residues. Germline assignment: CDR1 MNHEY and CDR2 SVGEGT. The CDR3 region has the DNA TGTGCCAGCAGTTCTCCGGGCCTGAAGCTGGGAGGGCAGTTCTTC. As protein: CASSSPGLKLGGQFF.

CDR3 loop: CASITYSNQPQHF. CDR3 in DNA: TGTGCCAGCATTACTTATAGCAATCAGCCCCAGCATTTT. The genes are TRBV28 and TRBJ1-5; D gene uncertain. This CDR3 has 13 amino acids. V lost 7 bases to trimming and J lost 0 bases, with 7 bases between them. Germline V gene sequence: CDR1 MDHEN, CDR2 SYDVKM.